This T cell receptor beta chain comes out of a study of tumor-infiltrating lymphocytes in localized non-small cell lung cancer. Regarding the study as a whole: Not all patients were TCR sequenced, owing to tissue quantity. No T-cell fraction difference was seen between IM1 and IM2 tumors.

Details on this clone: What it binds is not known.

The protocol was immunoSEQ multiplex PCR, while the TCRdb copy is restricted to in-frame clones and leaves out a portion. In the table there are about 16,000 clones, roughly 40% of which are singletons. The CDR3 runs to 14 residues. The ends were cut back, 0 bases at V and 6 bases at J, with 8 bases in the middle. The germline V gene encodes CDR1 SGHTA and CDR2 FQGTGA. This clonotype was sampled from a human donor with non-small cell lung cancer. Source material: lung tumor tissue. The rearrangement joins TRBV7-3 to TRBJ2-2; maybe TRBD1 (6 bases). CDR3 protein: CASSLTRTAGELFF. CDR3 nucleotides: TGTGCCAGCAGCTTAACCAGGACAGCCGGGGAGCTGTTTTTT.